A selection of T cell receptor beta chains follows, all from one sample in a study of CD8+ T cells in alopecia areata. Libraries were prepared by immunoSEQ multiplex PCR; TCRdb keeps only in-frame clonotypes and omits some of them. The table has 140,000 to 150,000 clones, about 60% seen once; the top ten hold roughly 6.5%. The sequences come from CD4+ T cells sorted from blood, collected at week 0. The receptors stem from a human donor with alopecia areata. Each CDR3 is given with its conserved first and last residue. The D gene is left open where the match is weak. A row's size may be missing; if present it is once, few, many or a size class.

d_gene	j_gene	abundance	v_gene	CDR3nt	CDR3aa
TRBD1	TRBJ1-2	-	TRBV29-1	TGCAGCGTGGGACAGGGAGGTGGCTACACCTTC	CSVGQGGGYTF
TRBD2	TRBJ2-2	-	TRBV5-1	TGCGCCAGCAGCGCCGACGGCGGGGGTAGCACCGGGGAGCTGTTTTTT	CASSADGGGSTGELFF
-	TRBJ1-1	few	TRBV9	TGTGCCAGCAGCGTAGTAGGGGAATTCACTGAAGCTTTCTTT	CASSVVGEFTEAFF
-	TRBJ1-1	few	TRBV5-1	TGCGCCAGCAGCACCCTGACAGGTATGAACACTGAAGCTTTCTTT	CASSTLTGMNTEAFF
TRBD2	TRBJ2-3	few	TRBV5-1	TGCGCCAGCAGCGATAGCGGGGGGGGAGATACGCAGTATTTT	CASSDSGGGDTQYF
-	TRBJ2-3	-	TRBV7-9	TGTGCCAGCAGCTTAGATACAGATACGCAGTATTTT	CASSLDTDTQYF
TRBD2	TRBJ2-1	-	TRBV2	TGTGCCAGCTCCCGAGGCGGACTAGCCGGCGATGAGCAGTTCTTC	CASSRGGLAGDEQFF
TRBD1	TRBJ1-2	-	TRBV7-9	TGTGCCAGCAGCCAGTTAACAGGGGGCGATGGCTACACCTTC	CASSQLTGGDGYTF
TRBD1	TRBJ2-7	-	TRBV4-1	TGCGCCAGCAGCCATCCGGGACAGGGGGCCAACGAGCAGTACTTC	CASSHPGQGANEQYF
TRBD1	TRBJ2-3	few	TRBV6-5	TGTGCCAGCAGAGGGGGCGGAGATACGCAGTATTTT	CASRGGGDTQYF
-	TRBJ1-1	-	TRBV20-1	TGCAGTGCCGGGCCCAACACTGAAGCTTTCTTT	CSAGPNTEAFF
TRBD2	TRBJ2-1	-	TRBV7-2	TGTGCCAGCAGCGATCCCGGGGGGACTGCTACATACAATGAGCAGTTCTTC	CASSDPGGTATYNEQFF
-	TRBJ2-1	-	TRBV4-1	TGCGCCAGCAGCCAAGCGGACCTCTACAATGAGCAGTTCTTC	CASSQADLYNEQFF
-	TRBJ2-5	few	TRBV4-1	TGCGCCAGCAGCCAAGGTTATCAAGAGACCCAGTACTTC	CASSQGYQETQYF
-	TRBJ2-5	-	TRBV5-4	TGTGCCAGCACCCTGGGGGCCGGAGAGACCCAGTACTTC	CASTLGAGETQYF
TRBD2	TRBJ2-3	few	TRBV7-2	TGTGCCAGCAGCTTAGTGCGGGGGACAGATACGCAGTATTTT	CASSLVRGTDTQYF
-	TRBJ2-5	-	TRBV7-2	TGTGCCAGCAGCTCCAGGACATCCCACCAAGAGACCCAGTACTTC	CASSSRTSHQETQYF
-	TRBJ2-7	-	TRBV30	TGTGCCTGGAGCCCCCCCGGCTGGGGGCGTGAGCAGTACTTC	CAWSPPGWGREQYF
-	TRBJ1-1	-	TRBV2	TGTGCCAGCAGGGGGAGGGATCGGACTGAAGCTTTCTTT	CASRGRDRTEAFF
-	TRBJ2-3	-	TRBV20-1	TGCAGTGCTAGGGGACTGGTGGCGCAGTATTTT	CSARGLVAQYF
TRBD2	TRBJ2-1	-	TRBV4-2	TGTGCCAGCAGCCAAGTAGGGACTAGGGATGACAATGAGCAGTTCTTC	CASSQVGTRDDNEQFF
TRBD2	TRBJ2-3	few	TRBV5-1	TGCGCCAGCAGCCCAAGGGGACTAGCACCGGATACGCAGTATTTT	CASSPRGLAPDTQYF
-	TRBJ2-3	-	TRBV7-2	TGTGCCAGCAGCCCCGGACCCACAGATACGCAGTATTTT	CASSPGPTDTQYF
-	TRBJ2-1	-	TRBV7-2	TGTGCCAGCAGCTTAGGAGGAAGAAACTACAATGAGCAGTTCTTC	CASSLGGRNYNEQFF
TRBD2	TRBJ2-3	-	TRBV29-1	TGCAGCCCACTACTAGCGGGGGCCAGCACAGATACGCAGTATTTT	CSPLLAGASTDTQYF
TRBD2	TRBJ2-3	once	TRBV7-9	TGTGCCAGCAGCTCTATCGGGGGGGCAAGTGATACGCAGTATTTT	CASSSIGGASDTQYF
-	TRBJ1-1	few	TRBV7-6	TGTGCCAGCAGCTTATACGGGAGGACTGAAGCTTTCTTT	CASSLYGRTEAFF
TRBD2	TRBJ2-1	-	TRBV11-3	TGTGCCAGCAGCTTAGGACTAGCGGGGACACCGCAGTTCTTC	CASSLGLAGTPQFF
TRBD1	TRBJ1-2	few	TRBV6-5	TGTGCCAGCAGCGAACAGGGGGCTGGCGGCTACACCTTC	CASSEQGAGGYTF
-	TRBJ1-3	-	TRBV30	TGTGCCTGGGGGCCAGGGTTCTCTGGAAACACCATATATTTT	CAWGPGFSGNTIYF
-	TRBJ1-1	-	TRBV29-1	TGCAGCGTTGGCCTTTTAAACACTGAAGCTTTCTTT	CSVGLLNTEAFF
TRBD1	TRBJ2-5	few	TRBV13	TGTGCCAGCAGCCCCCCGACAGGGGCGCCCCAGTACTTC	CASSPPTGAPQYF
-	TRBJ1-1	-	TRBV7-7	TGTGCCAGCACCGTTAGACAATGGGGACAACCGAACACTGAAGCTTTCTTT	CASTVRQWGQPNTEAFF
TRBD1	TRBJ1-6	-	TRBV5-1	TGCGCCAGCAGTGGTGGACAGGCGATGAATTCACCCCTCCACTTT	CASSGGQAMNSPLHF
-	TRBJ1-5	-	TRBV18	TGTGCCAGCTCACCAGCGGGCAATCAGCCCCAGCATTTT	CASSPAGNQPQHF
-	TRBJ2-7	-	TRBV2	TGTGCCAGCAGGGACTCTTTTGAGCAGTACTTC	CASRDSFEQYF
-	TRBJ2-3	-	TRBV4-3	TGCGCCAGCAGCCCGGGACTTCCCACCCCAGATACGCAGTATTTT	CASSPGLPTPDTQYF
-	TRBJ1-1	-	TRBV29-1	TGCAGCGTTGATTGGAGCCTGAACACTGAAGCTTTCTTT	CSVDWSLNTEAFF
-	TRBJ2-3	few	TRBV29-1	TGCAGCTCCATGTCCGAGGGGAGTTGGACAGATACGCAGTATTTT	CSSMSEGSWTDTQYF
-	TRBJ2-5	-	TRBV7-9	TGTGCCAGCAGCTTAGCATCAGGGCAAGAGACCCAGTACTTC	CASSLASGQETQYF
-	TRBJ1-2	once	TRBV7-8	TGTGCCAGCAGCTTAGCGCTAACCTCGGGCTATGGCTACACCTTC	CASSLALTSGYGYTF
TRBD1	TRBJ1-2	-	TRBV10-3	TGTGCCATCAGCACCGGGACAGGAGACTATGGCTACACCTTC	CAISTGTGDYGYTF
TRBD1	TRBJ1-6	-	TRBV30	TGTGCCTGGAGTACGGGACAGCGATCCAGTTCACCCCTCCACTTT	CAWSTGQRSSSPLHF
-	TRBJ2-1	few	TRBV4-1	TGCGCCAGCAGCCCCCACGGAGCAGGGCTCGATGAGCAGTTCTTC	CASSPHGAGLDEQFF
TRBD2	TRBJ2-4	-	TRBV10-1	TGCGCCAGCAGTCTAGCGGGATCGGACATTCAGTACTTC	CASSLAGSDIQYF
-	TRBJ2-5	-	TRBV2	TGTGCCAGCAGTGACCAAGGACAGTTGACGCGGACCCAGTACTTC	CASSDQGQLTRTQYF
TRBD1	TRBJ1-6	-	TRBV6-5	TGTGCCAGCAGTGGCGGACAGGGACGTCAACCCCTCCACTTT	CASSGGQGRQPLHF
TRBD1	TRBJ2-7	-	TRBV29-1	TGCAGCGTTGGACAGGGTGCCCACGAGCAGTACTTC	CSVGQGAHEQYF
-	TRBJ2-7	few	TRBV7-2	TGTGCCAGCAGCCGTGACAGGGAGGACGAGCAGTACTTC	CASSRDREDEQYF
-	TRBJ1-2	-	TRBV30	TGTGCCTGCAACAGGGTTGGCTACACCTTC	CACNRVGYTF
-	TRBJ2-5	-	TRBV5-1	TGCGCCAGCAGCTTGGCCGGGATCCAAGAGACCCAGTACTTC	CASSLAGIQETQYF
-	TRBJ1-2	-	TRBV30	TGTGCCTGGAGTGTGAGGTTGAGGGGCCTCCTTCATGGCTACACCTTC	CAWSVRLRGLLHGYTF
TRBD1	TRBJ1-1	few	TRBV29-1	TGCAGCGTTACGGAACAGGGGTCCACTGAAGCTTTCTTT	CSVTEQGSTEAFF
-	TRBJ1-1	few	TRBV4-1	TGCGCCAGCAGCCAAGATCCGGGGATCATGAACACTGAAGCTTTCTTT	CASSQDPGIMNTEAFF